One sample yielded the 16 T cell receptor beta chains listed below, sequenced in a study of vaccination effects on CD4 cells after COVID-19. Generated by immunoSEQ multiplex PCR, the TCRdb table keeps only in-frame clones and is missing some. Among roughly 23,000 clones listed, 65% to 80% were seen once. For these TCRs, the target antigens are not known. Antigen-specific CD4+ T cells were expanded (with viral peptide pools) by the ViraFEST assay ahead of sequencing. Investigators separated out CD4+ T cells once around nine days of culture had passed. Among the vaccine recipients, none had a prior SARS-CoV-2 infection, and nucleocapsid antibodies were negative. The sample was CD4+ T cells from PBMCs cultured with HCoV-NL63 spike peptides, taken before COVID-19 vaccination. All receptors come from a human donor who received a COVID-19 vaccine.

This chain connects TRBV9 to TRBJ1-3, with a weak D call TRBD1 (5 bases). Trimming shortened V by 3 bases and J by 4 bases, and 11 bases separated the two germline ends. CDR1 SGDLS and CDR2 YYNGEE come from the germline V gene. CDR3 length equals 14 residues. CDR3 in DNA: TGTGCCAGCAGCGACGGGACGGCCGGAAACACCATATATTTT. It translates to CASSDGTAGNTIYF.

The CDR3 loop reads CASSPGGDQPQHF. The CDR3 DNA reads TGTGCCAGCTCACCAGGGGGCGACCAGCCCCAGCATTTT. The chain employs TRBV18 and TRBJ1-5; D may be TRBD1 (6 bases). The CDR3 extends over 13 amino acids. V was clipped by 2 bases and J by 7 bases, with 9 bases between them. Germline values: CDR1 KGHSH, CDR2 LQKENI.

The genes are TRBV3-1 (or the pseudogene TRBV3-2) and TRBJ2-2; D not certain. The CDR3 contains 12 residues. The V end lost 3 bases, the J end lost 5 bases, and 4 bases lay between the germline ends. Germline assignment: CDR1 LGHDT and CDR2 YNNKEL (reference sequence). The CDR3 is CASSQPTGELFF. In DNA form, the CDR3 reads TGTGCCAGCAGCCAGCCGACCGGGGAGCTGTTTTTT.

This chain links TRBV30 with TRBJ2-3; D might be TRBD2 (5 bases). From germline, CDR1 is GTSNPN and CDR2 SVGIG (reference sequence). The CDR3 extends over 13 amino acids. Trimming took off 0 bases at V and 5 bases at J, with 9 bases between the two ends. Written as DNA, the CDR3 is TGTGCCTGGAGTGTCTCGGGAAAAGATACGCAGTATTTT. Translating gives CAWSVSGKDTQYF.

The chain's CDR3 is CASSDLAGVNTGELFF. CDR3 sequence (DNA): TGTGCCAGCAGCGACCTAGCGGGGGTGAACACCGGGGAGCTGTTTTTT. The V and J genes are TRBV9 and TRBJ2-2; 10 bases line up with TRBD2. The germline CDR1 and CDR2 sequences are SGDLS and YYNGEE. CDR3 size: 16 residues. With V trimmed by 3 bases and J by 1 base, 3 bases remained unmatched.

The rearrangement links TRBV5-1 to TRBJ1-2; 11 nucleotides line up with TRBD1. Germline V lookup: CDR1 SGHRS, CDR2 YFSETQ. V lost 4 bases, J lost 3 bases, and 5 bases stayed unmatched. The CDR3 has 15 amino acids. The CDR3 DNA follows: TGCGCCAGCAGCGTCGGACAGGGGGCGGACTATGGCTACACCTTC. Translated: CASSVGQGADYGYTF.

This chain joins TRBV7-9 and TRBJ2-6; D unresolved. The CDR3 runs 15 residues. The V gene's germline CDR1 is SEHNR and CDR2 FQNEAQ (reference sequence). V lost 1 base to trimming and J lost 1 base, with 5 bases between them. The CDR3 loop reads CASSLGVSGANVLTF. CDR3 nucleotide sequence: TGTGCCAGCAGCTTAGGGGTTTCTGGGGCCAACGTCCTGACTTTC.

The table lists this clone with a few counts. DNA of the CDR3: TGTGCCAGCAGCGGGTACAGGGAAAGGACCGGGGAGCTGTTTTTT. Its protein is CASSGYRERTGELFF. The V and J genes are TRBV7-6 and TRBJ2-2; D is perhaps TRBD1 (6 bases). The CDR3 length is 15 residues. Germline-derived CDR1 and CDR2 are SGHVS and FNYEAQ. V was clipped by 5 bases and J by 5 bases, with 15 bases between them.

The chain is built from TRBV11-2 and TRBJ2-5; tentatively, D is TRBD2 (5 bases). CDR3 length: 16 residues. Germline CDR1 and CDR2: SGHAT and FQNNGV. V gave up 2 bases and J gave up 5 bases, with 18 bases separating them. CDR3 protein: CASSLTLASRPETQYF. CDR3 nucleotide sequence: TGTGCCAGCAGCTTAACATTGGCTAGCCGACCCGAGACCCAGTACTTC.

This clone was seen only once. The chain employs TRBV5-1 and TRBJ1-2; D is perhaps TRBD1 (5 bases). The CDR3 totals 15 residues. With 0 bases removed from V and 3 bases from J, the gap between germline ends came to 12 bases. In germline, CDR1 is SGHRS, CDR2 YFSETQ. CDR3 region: CASSLASTVHYGYTF. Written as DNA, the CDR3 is TGCGCCAGCAGCTTGGCCTCGACAGTACACTATGGCTACACCTTC.

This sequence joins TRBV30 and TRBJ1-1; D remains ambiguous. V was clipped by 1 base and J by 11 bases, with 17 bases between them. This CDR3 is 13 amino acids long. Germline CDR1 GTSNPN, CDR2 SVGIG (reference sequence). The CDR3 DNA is TGTGCCTGGAGTGGTTATTTAGTCCAGGCGGCTTTCTTT. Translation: CAWSGYLVQAAFF.

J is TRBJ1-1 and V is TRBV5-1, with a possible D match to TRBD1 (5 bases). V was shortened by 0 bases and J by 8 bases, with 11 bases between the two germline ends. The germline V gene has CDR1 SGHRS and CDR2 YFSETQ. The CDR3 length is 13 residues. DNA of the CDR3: TGCGCCAGCAGCTTGGCTTCGGGGGAGGAAGCTTTCTTT. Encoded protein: CASSLASGEEAFF.

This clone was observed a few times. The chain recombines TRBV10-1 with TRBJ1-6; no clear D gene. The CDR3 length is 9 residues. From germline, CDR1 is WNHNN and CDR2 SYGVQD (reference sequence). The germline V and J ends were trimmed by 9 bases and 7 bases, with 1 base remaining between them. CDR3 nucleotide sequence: TGCGCCAGAAATTCACCCCTCCACTTT. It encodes CARNSPLHF.

The DNA of the CDR3 is TGTGCCAGCAGCCAACGGGAGGCCTACTACAATGAGCAGTTCTTC. Translation: CASSQREAYYNEQFF. This chain connects TRBV11-2 to TRBJ2-1; 7 nucleotides agree with TRBD2. Germline V gene data show CDR1 as SGHAT and CDR2 as FQNNGV. This CDR3 has 15 amino acids. The ends lost 5 bases at V and 3 bases at J; junction bases unmatched: 7.

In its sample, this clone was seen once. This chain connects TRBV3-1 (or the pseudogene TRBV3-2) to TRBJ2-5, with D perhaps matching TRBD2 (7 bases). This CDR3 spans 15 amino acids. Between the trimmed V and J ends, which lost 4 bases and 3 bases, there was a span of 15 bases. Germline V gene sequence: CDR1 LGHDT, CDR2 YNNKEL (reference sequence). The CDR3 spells CASSPPGGREETQYF. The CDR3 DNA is TGTGCCAGCAGCCCACCGGGGGGCCGGGAAGAGACCCAGTACTTC.

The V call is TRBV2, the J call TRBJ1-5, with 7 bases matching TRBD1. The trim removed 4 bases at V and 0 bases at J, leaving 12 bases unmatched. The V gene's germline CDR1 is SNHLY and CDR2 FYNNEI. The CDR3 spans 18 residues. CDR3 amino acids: CASSVGQGVAYSNQPQHF. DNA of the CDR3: TGTGCCAGCAGTGTTGGCCAGGGGGTCGCTTATAGCAATCAGCCCCAGCATTTT.